These 13 T cell receptor beta chains came from one sample sequenced in a study of T cell repertoires in cytomegalovirus infection. TCRdb processed the reads anew with MiXCR; each CDR3 protein has one entry. The profile shows about 180,000 distinct CDR3 sequences, 14% of them singletons. Sequenced: PBMCs. These receptor sequences come from a human donor in good health (CMV status not recorded). Some clones in this sample may be carry-over from other donors' samples.

This clonotype has just a few counts. This CDR3 is CASSQLRDRMGNEQFF. CDR3 sequence (DNA): TGTGCCAGCAGCCAACTCCGGGACAGGATGGGGAATGAGCAGTTCTTC. The rearrangement uses TRBV14 and TRBJ2-1; TRBD1 aligns across 8 bases. Germline CDR1 SGHDN, CDR2 FVKESK. This CDR3 is built from 16 residues. With V trimmed by 2 bases and J by 7 bases, 10 bases remained unmatched.

This clonotype turned up a few times. V is TRBV7-9 and J is TRBJ1-1; D is unresolved. Germline assignment: CDR1 SEHNR and CDR2 FQNEAQ (reference sequence). There are 13 residues in the CDR3. V shed 5 bases and J shed 1 base, with 8 bases lying between them. In DNA, the CDR3 is TGTGCCAGCAGCCCGGAATCGAACACTGAAGCTTTCTTT. It specifies CASSPESNTEAFF.

The chain employs TRBV5-4 and TRBJ2-4, with 10 bases aligning to TRBD1. V lost 0 bases and J lost 5; bases outside the gene matches: 2. Per the germline V gene, CDR1 is SGHNT and CDR2 is YYREEE (reference sequence). The length of the CDR3 is 15 residues. The CDR3 region is CASSLGGTGENIQYF. CDR3 bases: TGTGCCAGCAGCTTGGGGGGGACAGGGGAAAACATTCAGTACTTC.

This chain joins TRBV7-9 and TRBJ1-2; a possible D gene is TRBD1 (6 bases). Germline CDR1 reads SEHNR; CDR2 reads FQNEAQ (reference sequence). V shed 5 bases and J shed 4 bases, with 14 bases lying between them. The CDR3 loop spans 14 amino acids. The CDR3: CASSLSRGPYGYTF. The CDR3 DNA follows: TGTGCCAGCAGCCTCTCCCGGGGGCCCTATGGCTACACCTTC.

This clonotype was observed a few times. The V gene is TRBV29-1, the J gene TRBJ1-1, with D hard to call. Trimming removed 1 base from V and 1 base from J, with 7 bases in between. CDR1 is SQVTM and CDR2 is ANQGSEA in the germline V gene. The CDR3 sequence is 13 residues long. CDR3 DNA: TGCAGCGTTGAAGTACTTACGAACACTGAAGCTTTCTTT. As protein: CSVEVLTNTEAFF.

There are many counts of this clonotype. The gene calls are TRBV25-1 and TRBJ2-2; D is perhaps TRBD2 (5 bases). Looked up from germline, CDR1 is MGHDK and CDR2 is SYGVNS. V lost 4 bases, J lost 5 bases, and 8 bases lay in between. The CDR3 runs to 13 residues. The CDR3: CASSVSGTGELFF. DNA for the CDR3: TGTGCCAGCAGTGTTTCGGGGACCGGGGAGCTGTTTTTT.

The chain joins TRBV11-2 to TRBJ2-3; 7 bases align to TRBD1. Germline CDR1 reads SGHAT; CDR2 reads FQNNGV. The CDR3 loop spans 15 amino acids. J was trimmed by 2 bases and V by 5 bases; bases with no gene match: 7. CDR3 nucleotide sequence: TGTGCCAGCAGCCTGGACAGGCGAAACACAGATACGCAGTATTTT. As protein: CASSLDRRNTDTQYF.

This clonotype showed up many times. This sequence joins TRBV18 and TRBJ1-5; D gene ambiguous. The CDR3 loop spans 16 amino acids. Germline assignment: CDR1 KGHSH and CDR2 LQKENI. V was clipped by 3 bases and J by 0 bases, with 12 bases between them. The CDR3 DNA sequence: TGTGCCAGCTCACCTCAAGATTGGTATAGCAATCAGCCCCAGCATTTT. Its translation is CASSPQDWYSNQPQHF.

This clonotype was seen a few times. The chain combines TRBV7-3 with TRBJ2-7; tentative D call: TRBD1 (6 bases). Trimming removed 2 bases from V and 3 bases from J, with 17 bases in between. CDR1 and CDR2 from the germline V gene are SGHTA and FQGTGA. CDR3 length equals 16 residues. The CDR3 region has the DNA TGTGCCAGCAGCTTATCCCCCTCCGGGGACATCTACGAGCAGTACTTC. Protein sequence: CASSLSPSGDIYEQYF.

This chain joins TRBV28 and TRBJ1-4, with no clear D. Trimming removed 8 bases at V and 3 bases at J, with 7 bases between. CDR1 is MDHEN and CDR2 is SYDVKM in the germline V gene. The CDR3 sequence is 12 residues long. Written as DNA, the CDR3 is TGTGCCAGCGCGTCGGCTAATGAAAAACTGTTTTTT. Protein product: CASASANEKLFF. Full variable domain (rest looked up from reference TRBV28 and TRBJ1-4): DVKVTQSSRYLVKRTGEKVFLECVQDMDHENMFWYRQDPGLGLRLIYFSYDVKMKEKGDIPEGYSVSREKKERFSLILESASTNQTSMYLCASASANEKLFFGSGTQLSVL.

By proportion, this clonotype is medium-sized. A junction end diverges from the germline sequence, so it may reflect a read error. The chain links TRBV7-2 to TRBJ1-2; D might be TRBD1 (5 bases). The germline CDR1 and CDR2 sequences are SGHTA and FQGNSA. CDR3 length: 14 residues. DNA for the CDR3: TGTGCCAGCAGCCTAGCAGCGAGGGGCGATGGCTACACCTTC. Translated, it gives CASSLAARGDGYTF.

The V and J genes are TRBV20-1 and TRBJ2-7, with D perhaps matching TRBD1 or TRBD2 (5 bases each). The CDR3 sequence is 15 residues long. Trimming pared 0 bases from V and 2 bases from J, leaving 14 bases between. Germline CDR1 DFQATT, CDR2 SNEGSKA (reference sequence). The CDR3 DNA reads TGCAGTGCTAGAGATGACGGGACCGACCCCTACGAGCAGTACTTC. Translating gives CSARDDGTDPYEQYF.

This clonotype was observed many times. V is TRBV7-2 and J is TRBJ2-7, with a possible D match to TRBD2 (6 bases). Trimming took 0 bases from V and 4 from J, leaving 13 bases between them. The CDR3 length is 15 residues. The germline CDR1 and CDR2 sequences are SGHTA and FQGNSA. The CDR3 DNA follows: TGTGCCAGCAGCTTAGCGCGGAGGGGCGAATACGAGCAGTACTTC. Amino acid sequence: CASSLARRGEYEQYF.